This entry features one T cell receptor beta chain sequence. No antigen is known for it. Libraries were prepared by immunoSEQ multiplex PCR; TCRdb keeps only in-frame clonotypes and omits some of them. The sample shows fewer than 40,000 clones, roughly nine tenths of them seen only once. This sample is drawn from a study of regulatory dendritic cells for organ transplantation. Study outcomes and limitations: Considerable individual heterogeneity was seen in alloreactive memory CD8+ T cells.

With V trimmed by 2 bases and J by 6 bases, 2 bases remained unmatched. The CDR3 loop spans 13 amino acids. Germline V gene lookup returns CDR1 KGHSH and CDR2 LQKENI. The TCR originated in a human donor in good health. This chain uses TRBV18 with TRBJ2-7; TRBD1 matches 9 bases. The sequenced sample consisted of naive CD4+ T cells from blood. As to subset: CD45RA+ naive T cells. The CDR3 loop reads CASSPKDRGEQYF. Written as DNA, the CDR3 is TGTGCCAGCTCACCAAAGGACAGGGGCGAGCAGTACTTC.